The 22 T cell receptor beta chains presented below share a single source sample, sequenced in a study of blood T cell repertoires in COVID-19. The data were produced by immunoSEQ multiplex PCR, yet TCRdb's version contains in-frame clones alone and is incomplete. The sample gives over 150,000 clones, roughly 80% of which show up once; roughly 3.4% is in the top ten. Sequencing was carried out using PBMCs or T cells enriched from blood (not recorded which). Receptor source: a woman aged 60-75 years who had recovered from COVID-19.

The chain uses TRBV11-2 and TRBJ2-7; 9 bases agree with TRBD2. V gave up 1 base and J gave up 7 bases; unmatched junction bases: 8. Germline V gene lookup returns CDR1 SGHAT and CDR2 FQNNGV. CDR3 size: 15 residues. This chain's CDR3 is CASSLAGGGAREQYF. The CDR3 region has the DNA TGTGCCAGCAGCTTAGCCGGCGGGGGGGCTAGGGAGCAGTACTTC. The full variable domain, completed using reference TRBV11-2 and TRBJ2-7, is EAGVAQSPRYKIIEKRQSVAFWCNPISGHATLYWYQQILGQGPKLLIQFQNNGVVDDSQLPKDRFSAERLKGVDSTLKIQPAKLEDSAVYLCASSLAGGGAREQYFGPGTRLTVT.

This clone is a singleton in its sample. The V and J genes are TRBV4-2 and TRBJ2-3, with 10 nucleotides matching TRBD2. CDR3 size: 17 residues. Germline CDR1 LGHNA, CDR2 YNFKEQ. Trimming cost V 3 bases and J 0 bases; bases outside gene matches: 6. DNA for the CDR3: TGTGCCAGCAGCCATCCCACTAGCGGGGACAGCACAGATACGCAGTATTTT. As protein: CASSHPTSGDSTDTQYF.

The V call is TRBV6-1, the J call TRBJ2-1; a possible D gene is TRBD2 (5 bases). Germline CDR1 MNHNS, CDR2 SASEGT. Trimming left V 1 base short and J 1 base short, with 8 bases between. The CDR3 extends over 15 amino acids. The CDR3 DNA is TGTGCCAGCAGTGAAGAAGAGGGTTCCTACAATGAGCAGTTCTTC. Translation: CASSEEEGSYNEQFF.

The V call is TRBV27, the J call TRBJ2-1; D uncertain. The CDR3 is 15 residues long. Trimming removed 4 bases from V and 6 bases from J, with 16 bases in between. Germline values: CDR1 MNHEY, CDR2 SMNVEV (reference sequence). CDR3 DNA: TGTGCCAGCAGTTCCCTAGACGGAATCCTCAATGAGCAGTTCTTC. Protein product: CASSSLDGILNEQFF.

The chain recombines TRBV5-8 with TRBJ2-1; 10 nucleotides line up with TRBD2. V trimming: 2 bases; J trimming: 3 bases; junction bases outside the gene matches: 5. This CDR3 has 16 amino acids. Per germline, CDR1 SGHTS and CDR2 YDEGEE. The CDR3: CASSFELAGIYNEQFF. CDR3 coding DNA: TGTGCCAGCAGCTTTGAACTAGCGGGGATCTACAATGAGCAGTTCTTC.

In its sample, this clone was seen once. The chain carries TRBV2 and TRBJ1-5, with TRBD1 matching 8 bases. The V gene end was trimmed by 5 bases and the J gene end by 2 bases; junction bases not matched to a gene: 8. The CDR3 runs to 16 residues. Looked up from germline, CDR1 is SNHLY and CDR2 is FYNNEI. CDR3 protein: CASSSTTGAGNQPQHF. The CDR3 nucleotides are TGTGCCAGCAGTTCGACGACAGGGGCGGGCAATCAGCCCCAGCATTTT. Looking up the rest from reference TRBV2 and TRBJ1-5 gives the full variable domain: EPEVTQTPSHQVTQMGQEVILRCVPISNHLYFYWYRQILGQKVEFLVSFYNNEISEKSEIFDDQFSVERPDGSNFTLKIRSTKLEDSAMYFCASSSTTGAGNQPQHFGDGTRLSIL.

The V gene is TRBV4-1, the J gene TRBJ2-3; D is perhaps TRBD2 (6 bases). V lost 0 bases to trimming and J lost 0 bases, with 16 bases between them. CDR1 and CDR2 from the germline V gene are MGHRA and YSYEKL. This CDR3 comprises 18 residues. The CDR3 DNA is TGCGCCAGCAGCCAAGAGGTCGGCGGGACTCCGAGCACAGATACGCAGTATTTT. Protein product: CASSQEVGGTPSTDTQYF.

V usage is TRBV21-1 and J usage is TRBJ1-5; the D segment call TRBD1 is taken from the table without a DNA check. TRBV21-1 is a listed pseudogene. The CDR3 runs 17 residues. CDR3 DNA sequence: TGTGCCAGCAGAAAGGAAAAAGGGGGCGCGGGCAATCAGCCCCAGCATTTT. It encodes CASRKEKGGAGNQPQHF.

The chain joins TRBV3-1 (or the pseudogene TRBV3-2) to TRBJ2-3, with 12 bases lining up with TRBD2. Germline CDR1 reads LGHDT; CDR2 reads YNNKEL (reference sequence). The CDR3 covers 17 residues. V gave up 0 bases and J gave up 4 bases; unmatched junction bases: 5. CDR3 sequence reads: CASSQDPLAGGSDTQYF. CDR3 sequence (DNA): TGTGCCAGCAGCCAAGATCCCCTAGCGGGGGGGTCAGATACGCAGTATTTT.

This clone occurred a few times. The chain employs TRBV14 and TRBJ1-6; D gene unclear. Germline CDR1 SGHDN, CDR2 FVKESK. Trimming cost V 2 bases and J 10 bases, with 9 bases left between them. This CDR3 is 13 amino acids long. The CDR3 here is CASSQIRESPLHF. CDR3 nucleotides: TGTGCCAGCAGCCAAATAAGGGAGTCACCCCTCCACTTT. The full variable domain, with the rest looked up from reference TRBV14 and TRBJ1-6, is EAGVTQFPSHSVIEKGQTVTLRCDPISGHDNLYWYRRVMGKEIKFLLHFVKESKQDESGMPNNRFLAERTGGTYSTLKVQPAELEDSGVYFCASSQIRESPLHFGNGTRLTVT.

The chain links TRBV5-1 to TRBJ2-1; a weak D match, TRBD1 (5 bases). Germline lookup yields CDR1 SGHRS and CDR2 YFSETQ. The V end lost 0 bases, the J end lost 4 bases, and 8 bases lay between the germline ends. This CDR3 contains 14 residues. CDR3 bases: TGCGCCAGCAGCTTGGAGCAGGGATACAATGAGCAGTTCTTC. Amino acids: CASSLEQGYNEQFF.

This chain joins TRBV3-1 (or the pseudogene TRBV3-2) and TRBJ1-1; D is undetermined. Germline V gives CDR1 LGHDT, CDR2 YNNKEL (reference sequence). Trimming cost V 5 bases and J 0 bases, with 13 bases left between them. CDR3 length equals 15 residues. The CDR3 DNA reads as TGTGCCAGCAGCTTCATCCGAAACTTGAACACTGAAGCTTTCTTT. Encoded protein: CASSFIRNLNTEAFF.

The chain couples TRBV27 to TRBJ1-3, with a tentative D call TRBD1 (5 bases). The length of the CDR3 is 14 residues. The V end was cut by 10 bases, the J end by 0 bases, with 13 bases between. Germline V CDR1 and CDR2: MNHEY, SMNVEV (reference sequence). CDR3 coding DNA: TGTGCCACAAGGGGCGGGAACTCTGGAAACACCATATATTTT. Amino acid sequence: CATRGGNSGNTIYF.

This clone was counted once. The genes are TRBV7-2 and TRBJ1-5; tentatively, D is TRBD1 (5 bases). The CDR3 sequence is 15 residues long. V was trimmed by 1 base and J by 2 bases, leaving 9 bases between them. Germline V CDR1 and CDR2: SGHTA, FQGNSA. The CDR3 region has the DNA TGTGCCAGCAGCTTAGTGCTCAGGGGCAATCAGCCCCAGCATTTT. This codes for CASSLVLRGNQPQHF.

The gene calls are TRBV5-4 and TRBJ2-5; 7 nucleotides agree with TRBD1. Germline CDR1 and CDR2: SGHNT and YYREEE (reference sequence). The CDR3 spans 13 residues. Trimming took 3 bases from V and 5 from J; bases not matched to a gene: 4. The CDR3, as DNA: TGTGCCAGCAGCTCTCCACAGGGGGAGACCCAGTACTTC. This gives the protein CASSSPQGETQYF.

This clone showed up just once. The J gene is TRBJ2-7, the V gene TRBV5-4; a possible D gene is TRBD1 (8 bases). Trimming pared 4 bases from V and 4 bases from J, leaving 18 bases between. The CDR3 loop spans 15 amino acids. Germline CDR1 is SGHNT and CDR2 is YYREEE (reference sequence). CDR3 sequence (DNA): TGTGCCAGCAGCCAAAGCGGGACAGGAGAATACGAGCAGTACTTC. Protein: CASSQSGTGEYEQYF.

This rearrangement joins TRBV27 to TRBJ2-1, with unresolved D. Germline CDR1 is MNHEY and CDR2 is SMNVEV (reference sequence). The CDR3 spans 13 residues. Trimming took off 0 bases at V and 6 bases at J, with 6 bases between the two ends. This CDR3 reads CASSLSLSNEQFF. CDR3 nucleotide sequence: TGTGCCAGCAGTTTATCCTTGTCCAATGAGCAGTTCTTC.

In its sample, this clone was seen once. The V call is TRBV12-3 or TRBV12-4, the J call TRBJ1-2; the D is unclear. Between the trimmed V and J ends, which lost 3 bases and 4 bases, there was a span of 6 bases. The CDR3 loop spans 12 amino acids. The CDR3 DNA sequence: TGTGCCAGCAGTTTTTCGGGCTATGGCTACACCTTC. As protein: CASSFSGYGYTF.

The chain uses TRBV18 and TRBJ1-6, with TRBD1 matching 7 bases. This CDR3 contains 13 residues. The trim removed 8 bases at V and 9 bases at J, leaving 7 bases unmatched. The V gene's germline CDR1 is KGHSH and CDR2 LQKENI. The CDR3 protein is CASQEDRFSPLHF. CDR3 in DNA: TGTGCCAGCCAAGAGGACAGGTTTTCACCCCTCCACTTT.

The CDR3 region is CASRGGGETQYF. The CDR3, as DNA: TGTGCCAGCCGTGGGGGGGGAGAGACCCAGTACTTC. J is TRBJ2-5 and V is TRBV9; the match to TRBD2 covers 7 bases. After removal of 7 bases from V and 4 bases from J, the junction contained 4 bases not matched to a gene. Germline V gene sequence: CDR1 SGDLS, CDR2 YYNGEE. The CDR3 is 12 residues long.

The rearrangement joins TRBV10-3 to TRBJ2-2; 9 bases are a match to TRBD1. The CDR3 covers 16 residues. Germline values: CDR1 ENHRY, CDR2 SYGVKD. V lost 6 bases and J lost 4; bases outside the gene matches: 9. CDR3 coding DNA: TGTGCCATCAGCAAATCCGGGACAGGGCTCACCGGGGAGCTGTTTTTT. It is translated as CAISKSGTGLTGELFF.

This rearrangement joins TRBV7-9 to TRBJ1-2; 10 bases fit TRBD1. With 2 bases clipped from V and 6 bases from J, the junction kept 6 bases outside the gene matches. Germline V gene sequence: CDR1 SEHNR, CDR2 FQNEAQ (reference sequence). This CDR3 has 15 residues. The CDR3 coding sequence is TGTGCCAGCAGCTTATACGGACAGGGGGGCGATGGCTACACCTTC. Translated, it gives CASSLYGQGGDGYTF.